This TCR beta chain appears in the sequencing data of a study of blood T cell repertoires in COVID-19. Study background: The United States, Italy and Spain provided the acute and convalescent COVID-19 samples. T cells, B-cell-depleted T cells, or PBMCs provided the cDNA or gDNA that served as material.

Seattle researchers signed up patients amid active infection and tracked them longitudinally. Clones were sequenced by immunoSEQ multiplex PCR, and TCRdb holds only the in-frame ones, with some missing. The table records 170,000 or so clones, roughly 84% of them present only once. The CDR3 has 15 residues. Germline V gene sequence: CDR1 SGDLS, CDR2 YYNGEE. The trim removed 0 bases at V and 5 bases at J, leaving 4 bases unmatched. The material sequenced was peripheral blood. The sequence was collected from a woman between 35 and 50 years old with COVID-19, enrolled during active disease. The rearrangement joins TRBV9 to TRBJ2-1; 8 bases map to TRBD2. The CDR3 nucleotides are TGTGCCAGCAGCGTAGGGCCTAGCGGGCACAATGAGCAGTTCTTC. Protein product: CASSVGPSGHNEQFF.